The 6 T cell receptor beta chains reported below all come from one sample, sequenced in a study of T-cell reconstitution after alpha-beta-depleted transplantation in children. A library of TCRbeta sequences, prepared with unique molecular identifiers, was generated. TCRdb recomputed calls from the PCR reads with MiXCR, one row per CDR3 protein. This table has almost 500,000 distinct CDR3 sequences, around an eighth appearing once. The sequenced sample was PBMCs from the stem cell graft donor, obtained from the stem cell graft. The receptors were gathered from a human donor who donated a stem cell graft to a child with combined immunodeficiency.

On this clonotype: A much larger clonotype is one base distant, so this may be a read error. The chain has TRBV4-3 and TRBJ1-2; the D gene is possibly TRBD1 (5 bases). Germline V gene sequence: CDR1 LGHNA, CDR2 YSLEER. The CDR3 is 15 amino acids. CDR3 protein: CASSQQTETNYGDTF. The CDR3 bases are TGCGCCAGCAGCCAGCAGACAGAGACTAACTATGGCGACACCTTC.

This clonotype was observed a handful of times. The rearrangement links TRBV20-1 to TRBJ2-1; 11 nucleotides line up with TRBD2. J lost 6 bases, V lost 4 bases, and 2 bases had no gene match. This CDR3 region has 13 residues. Germline values: CDR1 DFQATT, CDR2 SNEGSKA (reference sequence). The CDR3 protein is CSAISGGANEQFF. The CDR3 DNA reads as TGCAGTGCTATTAGCGGGGGGGCCAATGAGCAGTTCTTC.

The V gene is TRBV18, the J gene TRBJ2-7; D may be TRBD2 (6 bases). V was shortened by 2 bases and J by 0 bases, with 14 bases between the two germline ends. This CDR3 contains 16 residues. Per germline, CDR1 KGHSH and CDR2 LQKENI. CDR3 loop: CASSPTLLADSYEQYF. The CDR3 DNA sequence: TGTGCCAGCTCACCAACTCTACTAGCTGACTCCTACGAGCAGTACTTC. Together with reference TRBV18 and TRBJ2-7, the CDR3 gives the full variable domain: NAGVMQNPRHLVRRRGQEARLRCSPMKGHSHVYWYRQLPEEGLKFMVYLQKENIIDESGMPKERFSAEFPKEGPSILRIQQVVRGDSAAYFCASSPTLLADSYEQYFGPGTRLTVT.

Many counts were recorded for this clonotype. The chain links TRBV20-1 to TRBJ2-3, with 8 nucleotides matching TRBD2. The CDR3 has 14 amino acids. CDR1 and CDR2 from the germline V gene are DFQATT and SNEGSKA (reference sequence). The CDR3 spells CLPSREGHTDTQYF. CDR3 coding DNA: TGCCTCCCTTCACGGGAGGGTCACACAGATACGCAGTATTTT.

The CDR3: CASGLPSGRRDEQYF. In nucleotides, the CDR3 is TGTGCTAGTGGTTTGCCTAGCGGGAGGCGAGACGAGCAGTACTTC. The chain is built from TRBV12-5 and TRBJ2-7; 11 bases map to TRBD2. Per the germline V gene, CDR1 is LGHNT and CDR2 is FRNRAP. Trimming removed 2 bases from V and 5 bases from J; junction bases left unmatched: 5. The CDR3 length is 15 residues. Full variable domain (rest looked up from reference TRBV12-5 and TRBJ2-7): DARVTQTPRHKVTEMGQEVTMRCQPILGHNTVFWYRQTMMQGLELLAYFRNRAPLDDSGMPKDRFSAEMPDATLATLKIQPSEPRDSAVYFCASGLPSGRRDEQYFGPGTRLTVT.

This clonotype has just a few counts. The chain links TRBV29-1 to TRBJ2-1; 9 nucleotides line up with TRBD2. The CDR3 covers 13 residues. V lost 5 bases to trimming and J lost 9 bases; unmatched junction nucleotides: 8. Germline values: CDR1 SQVTM, CDR2 ANQGSEA. This chain's CDR3 is CSVLPSGKTEQFF. DNA for the CDR3: TGCAGCGTTCTCCCTAGCGGGAAAACTGAGCAGTTCTTC.